One and the same sample provided the 18 T cell receptor beta chains below, sequenced in a study of cytomegalovirus exposure and HLA in healthy donors. PCR amplification relied on 60 Vbeta primers (plus 13 Jbeta primers). Profiling relied on immunoSEQ multiplex PCR, and the TCRdb table lists in-frame clones only, not all of them. The sample comprises roughly 190,000 clones, 77% of which are singletons, and approximately 2% rests with the top ten. Sequenced: PBMCs. The receptor source for this set is a woman aged 25 to 39 in good health and CMV-seropositive.

The rearrangement links TRBV4-3 to TRBJ1-2; unclear D gene. The CDR3 sequence is 14 residues long. CDR1 is LGHNA and CDR2 is YSLEER in the germline V gene. V was trimmed by 0 bases and J by 3 bases, leaving 8 bases between them. The CDR3 protein is CASSQEPRDYGYTF. Here the CDR3 DNA reads TGCGCCAGCAGCCAAGAGCCCCGGGACTATGGCTACACCTTC.

The genes are TRBV30 and TRBJ1-2, with D unresolved. Trimming stripped 3 bases from V and 7 bases from J, with 15 bases between. The CDR3 is made up of 13 amino acids. In germline, CDR1 is GTSNPN, CDR2 SVGIG (reference sequence). CDR3 region: CAWRAVDAGGYTF. CDR3 in DNA: TGTGCCTGGAGGGCGGTGGATGCGGGTGGCTACACCTTC.

V and J are TRBV5-1 and TRBJ1-2; D is perhaps TRBD1 (5 bases). Germline V CDR1 and CDR2: SGHRS, YFSETQ. V shed 7 bases and J shed 13 bases, with 26 bases lying between them. The CDR3 spans 14 residues. CDR3 sequence: CASRGGWGLSEGTF. The CDR3 nucleotides read TGCGCCAGCCGCGGGGGTTGGGGACTCTCGGAGGGCACCTTC.

V and J are TRBV10-3 and TRBJ2-1, with 7 bases that match TRBD1. With V trimmed by 7 bases and J by 6 bases, 3 bases remained unmatched. Germline V gene sequence: CDR1 ENHRY, CDR2 SYGVKD. The CDR3 is 12 amino acids. The CDR3 region has the DNA TGTGCCATCAACCGACAGGGCAATGAGCAGTTCTTC. Protein: CAINRQGNEQFF.

The chain links TRBV5-1 to TRBJ2-2; a weak D match, TRBD1 (5 bases). This CDR3 contains 15 residues. In germline, CDR1 is SGHRS, CDR2 YFSETQ. With 1 base removed from V and 4 bases from J, the gap between germline ends came to 11 bases. The CDR3 region has the DNA TGCGCCAGCAGCTTGACAGGAGCGAGCACCGGGGAGCTGTTTTTT. It yields the protein CASSLTGASTGELFF.

The chain links TRBV4-2 to TRBJ2-3; TRBD2 matches 13 bases. Germline V gene sequence: CDR1 LGHNA, CDR2 YNFKEQ. V lost 0 bases and J lost 2; bases outside the gene matches: 5. CDR3 length equals 18 residues. CDR3 residues: CASSQDQTSGRITDTQYF. CDR3 nucleotides: TGTGCCAGCAGCCAAGATCAGACTAGCGGGAGGATCACAGATACGCAGTATTTT.

The rearrangement links TRBV7-2 to TRBJ2-1; 10 bases are shared with TRBD2. V dropped 6 bases and J dropped 3; count of bases not matched to a gene: 8. CDR3 size: 16 residues. Germline loops: CDR1 SGHTA, CDR2 FQGNSA. In DNA form, the CDR3 reads TGTGCCAGCAGAACAGGACTAGCGGAGTTCTACAATGAGCAGTTCTTC. Its translation: CASRTGLAEFYNEQFF.

V gene TRBV11-2 combines with J gene TRBJ2-5, with 7 positions matching TRBD2. V trimming: 3 bases; J trimming: 1 base; junction bases outside the gene matches: 11. The CDR3 covers 17 residues. CDR1 is SGHAT, CDR2 FQNNGV, per germline. CDR3 amino acids: CASSLGVAGRTQETQYF. CDR3 nucleotides: TGTGCCAGCAGCTTGGGGGTTGCCGGGAGGACCCAAGAGACCCAGTACTTC. Together with reference TRBV11-2 and TRBJ2-5, the CDR3 gives the full variable domain: EAGVAQSPRYKIIEKRQSVAFWCNPISGHATLYWYQQILGQGPKLLIQFQNNGVVDDSQLPKDRFSAERLKGVDSTLKIQPAKLEDSAVYLCASSLGVAGRTQETQYFGPGTRLLVL.

The chain recombines TRBV4-1 with TRBJ1-5; the match to TRBD1 covers 8 bases. Germline V gene sequence: CDR1 MGHRA, CDR2 YSYEKL. The CDR3 has 15 residues. V shed 5 bases, J shed 3 bases, and the junction held 6 bases outside the gene matches. This CDR3 reads CASSLGQALNQPQHF. Written as DNA, the CDR3 is TGCGCCAGCAGCTTGGGACAGGCCCTCAATCAGCCCCAGCATTTT.

The chain carries TRBV11-2 and TRBJ2-1; no firm D call. CDR3 size: 13 residues. The germline V gene has CDR1 SGHAT and CDR2 FQNNGV. V lost 3 bases to trimming and J lost 5 bases, with 8 bases between them. The CDR3 loop reads CASSLGRHNEQFF. CDR3 coding DNA: TGTGCCAGCAGCTTGGGCAGACACAATGAGCAGTTCTTC.

The chain carries TRBV29-1 and TRBJ2-5; 10 nucleotides align to TRBD1. V lost 3 bases and J lost 3; bases outside the gene matches: 1. From germline, CDR1 is SQVTM and CDR2 ANQGSEA. The CDR3 has 13 amino acids. The CDR3 is CSVETGGKETQYF. The CDR3 nucleotides are TGCAGCGTTGAGACAGGGGGCAAAGAGACCCAGTACTTC.

The gene calls are TRBV2 and TRBJ1-1, with D unresolved. V lost 6 bases and J lost 4, with 12 bases in between. Germline V lookup: CDR1 SNHLY, CDR2 FYNNEI. The CDR3 has 13 amino acids. CDR3 in DNA: TGTGCCAGCAGGCTGGCACCTGGCACTGAAGCTTTCTTT. Translated, it gives CASRLAPGTEAFF.

The J gene is TRBJ1-1, the V gene TRBV19, with D unclear. CDR1 and CDR2 (germline): LNHDA, SQIVND (reference sequence). The CDR3 totals 15 residues. The V gene lost 7 bases and the J gene lost 6 bases, with 21 bases spanning the gap. CDR3 nucleotides: TGTGCCAGTACCCGGAGGCCGGGGAGGGAGGCTGAAGCTTTCTTT. Protein: CASTRRPGREAEAFF.

V is TRBV5-5 and J is TRBJ2-7, with TRBD2 matching 11 bases. The CDR3 is 15 amino acids. Germline loops: CDR1 SGHKS, CDR2 YYEKEE (reference sequence). Trimming at V came to 5 bases and at J to 3 bases, leaving 7 bases not matched to a gene. CDR3 DNA sequence: TGTGCCAGCAGTAGGGGACTAGCGGAGAACTACGAGCAGTACTTC. Protein product: CASSRGLAENYEQYF.

V gene TRBV5-4 combines with J gene TRBJ1-2; D possibly corresponds to TRBD1 (5 bases). This CDR3 contains 14 residues. Deletions cut 4 bases from V and 5 bases from J, with 15 bases between. CDR1 is SGHNT, CDR2 YYREEE, per germline (reference sequence). CDR3 in DNA: TGTGCCAGCAGCGGAAAGGGGAACCCATATGGCTACACCTTC. It specifies CASSGKGNPYGYTF.

The V and J genes are TRBV6-5 and TRBJ2-3; D ambiguous. V was cut by 7 bases and J by 1 base, with 12 bases left in between. This CDR3 spans 14 amino acids. The germline gives CDR1 MNHEY, CDR2 SVGAGI. The CDR3 reads CASTPSRGTDTQYF. CDR3 coding DNA: TGTGCCAGCACCCCGTCGAGAGGCACAGATACGCAGTATTTT.

The V gene is TRBV12-1, the J gene TRBJ1-5. TRBV12-1 is assigned pseudogene status. The length of the CDR3 is 17 residues. DNA of the CDR3: TGTGCCAGCAGCTTTGCGTCGGGTGGATATAGCAATCAGCCCCAGCATTTT. Translating gives CASSFASGGYSNQPQHF.

The gene calls are TRBV5-1 and TRBJ2-2; no clear D gene. Trimming took 0 bases from V and 4 from J, leaving 4 bases between them. This CDR3 spans 13 amino acids. Germline V gene data show CDR1 as SGHRS and CDR2 as YFSETQ. The CDR3 DNA sequence: TGCGCCAGCAGCTTGGAGCCCACCGGGGAGCTGTTTTTT. As protein: CASSLEPTGELFF.